This T cell receptor (beta chain) was recorded in a study of CD8 T cells in Susac syndrome. A quantity of about 0.5 to 1 ug RNA underwent reverse transcription using random hexamers. TCRdb reprocessed the immunoSEQ multiplex PCR reads with MiXCR, giving one entry per CDR3 protein. The sample lists under 150,000 distinct CDR3 sequences; approximately 94% were seen once. There are 13 residues in the CDR3. Trimming removed 0 bases at V and 5 bases at J, with 4 bases between. Per the germline V gene, CDR1 is LNHNV and CDR2 is YYDKDF (reference sequence). The sample comprised CD4+ T cells from PBMCs. The TCR originated in a human donor with Susac syndrome. The V call is TRBV15, the J call TRBJ1-4; D not certain. CDR3 DNA: TGTGCCACCAGCAGAGATCAAAATGAAAAACTGTTTTTT. This gives the protein CATSRDQNEKLFF.